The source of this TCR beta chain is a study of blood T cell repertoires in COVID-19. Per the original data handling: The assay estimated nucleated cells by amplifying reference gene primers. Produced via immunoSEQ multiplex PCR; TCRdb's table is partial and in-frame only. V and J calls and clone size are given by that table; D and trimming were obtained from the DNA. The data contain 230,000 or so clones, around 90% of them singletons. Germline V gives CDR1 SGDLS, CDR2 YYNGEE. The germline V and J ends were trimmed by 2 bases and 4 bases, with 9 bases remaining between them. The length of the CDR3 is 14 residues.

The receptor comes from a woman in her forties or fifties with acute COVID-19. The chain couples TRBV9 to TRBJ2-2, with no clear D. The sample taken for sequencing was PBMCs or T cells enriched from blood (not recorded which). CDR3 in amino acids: CASSVGSFTGELFF. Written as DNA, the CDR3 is TGTGCCAGCAGCGTCGGGTCTTTCACCGGGGAGCTGTTTTTT.